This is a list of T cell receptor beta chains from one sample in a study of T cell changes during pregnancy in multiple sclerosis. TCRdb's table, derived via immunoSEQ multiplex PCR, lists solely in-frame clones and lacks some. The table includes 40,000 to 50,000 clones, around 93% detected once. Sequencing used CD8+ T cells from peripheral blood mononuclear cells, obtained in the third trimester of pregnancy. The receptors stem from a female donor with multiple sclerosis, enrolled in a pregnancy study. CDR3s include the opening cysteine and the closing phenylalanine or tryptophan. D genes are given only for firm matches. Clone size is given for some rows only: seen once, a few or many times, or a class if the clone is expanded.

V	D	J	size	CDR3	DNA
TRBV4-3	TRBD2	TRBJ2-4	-	CASSGEVAGGPKNIQYF	TGCGCCAGCAGTGGTGAGGTTGCGGGAGGGCCCAAAAACATTCAGTACTTC
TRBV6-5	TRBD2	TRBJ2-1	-	CASSYGLAGDDEQFF	TGTGCCAGCAGTTACGGGCTAGCGGGAGATGATGAGCAGTTCTTC
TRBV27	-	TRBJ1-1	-	CASSLAGTPNTEAFF	TGTGCCAGCAGTTTAGCCGGGACACCAAACACTGAAGCTTTCTTT
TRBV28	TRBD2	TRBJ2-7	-	CASNPPSGTSSYEQYF	TGTGCCAGCAACCCTCCTAGCGGGACGAGCTCCTACGAGCAGTACTTC
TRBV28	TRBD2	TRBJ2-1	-	CASSPWTSGRTFPSNEQFF	TGTGCCAGCAGTCCCTGGACTAGCGGGAGAACCTTTCCTAGCAATGAGCAGTTCTTC
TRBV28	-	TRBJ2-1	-	CASSRLPDSYNEQFF	TGTGCCAGCAGTAGACTACCCGATTCCTACAATGAGCAGTTCTTC
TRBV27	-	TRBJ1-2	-	CASSLSRGTPGEGYTF	TGTGCCAGCAGTTTATCGAGGGGGACACCAGGGGAAGGCTACACCTTC
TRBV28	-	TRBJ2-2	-	CASRDRPPSGTGELFF	TGTGCCAGCAGGGACAGACCCCCCAGTGGCACCGGGGAGCTGTTTTTT
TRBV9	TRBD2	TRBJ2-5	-	CASSVALAGGRETQYF	TGTGCCAGCAGCGTAGCACTAGCGGGAGGACGGGAGACCCAGTACTTC
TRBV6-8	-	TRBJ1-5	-	CASKGEYSNQPQHF	TGTGCCAGCAAAGGAGAGTATAGCAATCAGCCCCAGCATTTT
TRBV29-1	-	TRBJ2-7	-	CSAGAGRGHYEQYF	TGCAGCGCCGGCGCAGGGCGGGGTCATTACGAGCAGTACTTC
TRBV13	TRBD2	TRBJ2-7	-	CASSLFSSGREGQYF	TGTGCCAGCAGCCTCTTTAGTAGCGGGAGGGAGGGGCAGTACTTC
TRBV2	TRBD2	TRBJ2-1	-	CASGASGSNNEQFF	TGTGCCTCGGGGGCTAGCGGGAGCAACAATGAGCAGTTCTTC
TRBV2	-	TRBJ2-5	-	CASSGQATRFQETQYF	TGTGCCAGCAGTGGACAGGCGACTCGCTTCCAAGAGACCCAGTACTTC
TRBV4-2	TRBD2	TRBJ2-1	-	CASSQVRLAGVYNEQFF	TGTGCCAGCAGCCAAGTCAGGCTAGCGGGAGTCTACAATGAGCAGTTCTTC
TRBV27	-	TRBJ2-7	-	CASSLTGNSYEQYF	TGTGCCAGCAGTTTGACAGGTAACTCCTACGAGCAGTACTTC
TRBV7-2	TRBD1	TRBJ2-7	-	CASSLGPGQGAQEQYF	TGTGCCAGCAGCTTGGGACCGGGACAGGGGGCGCAGGAGCAGTACTTC
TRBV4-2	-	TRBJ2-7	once	CASSQEAGFGEQYF	TGTGCCAGCAGCCAAGAGGCGGGGTTTGGCGAGCAGTACTTC
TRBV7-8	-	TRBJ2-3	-	CASSLRQGPSGEQYF	TGTGCCAGCAGCTTAAGGCAGGGGCCCTCCGGTGAGCAGTATTTT
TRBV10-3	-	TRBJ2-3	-	CAISEEGVDTQYF	TGTGCCATCAGTGAAGAGGGGGTGGATACGCAGTATTTT
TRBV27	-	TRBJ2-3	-	CASGRGSTDTQYF	TGTGCCAGCGGGAGAGGGAGCACAGATACGCAGTATTTT
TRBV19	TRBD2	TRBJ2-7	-	CASSGGVEQYF	TGTGCCAGTAGTGGGGGGGTCGAGCAGTACTTC
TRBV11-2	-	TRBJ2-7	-	CASSYEAYEQYF	TGTGCCAGCAGTTACGAGGCCTACGAGCAGTACTTC
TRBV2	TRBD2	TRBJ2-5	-	CASRRHFPGTNNEETQYF	TGTGCCAGCAGGCGTCACTTTCCCGGGACTAATAACGAGGAGACCCAGTACTTC
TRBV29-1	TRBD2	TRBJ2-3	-	CSVTSGRTDTQYF	TGCAGCGTGACTAGCGGGAGGACAGATACGCAGTATTTT
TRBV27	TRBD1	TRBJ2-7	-	CASSFTGGGTGVREQYF	TGTGCCAGCAGTTTTACAGGTGGGGGGACAGGGGTTCGGGAGCAGTACTTC
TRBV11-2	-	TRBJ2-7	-	CASSLSGQSYEQYF	TGTGCCAGCAGCTTAAGCGGGCAATCCTACGAGCAGTACTTC
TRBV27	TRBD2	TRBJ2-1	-	CASSNLAGVSDEQFF	TGTGCCAGCAGTAATCTAGCGGGAGTCTCCGATGAGCAGTTCTTC
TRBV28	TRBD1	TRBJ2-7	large	CASSLGGTGWGEQYF	TGTGCCAGCAGTTTAGGGGGGACAGGGTGGGGCGAGCAGTACTTC
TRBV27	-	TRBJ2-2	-	CASRSDWLGELFF	TGTGCCAGCAGATCGGACTGGTTGGGGGAGCTGTTTTTT
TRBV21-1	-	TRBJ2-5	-	CASSGRGGRGETQYF	TGTGCCAGCAGCGGCCGGGGGGGGCGCGGAGAGACCCAGTACTTC
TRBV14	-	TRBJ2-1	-	CASSQVPGNNEQFF	TGTGCCAGCAGCCAAGTGCCGGGAAACAATGAGCAGTTCTTC
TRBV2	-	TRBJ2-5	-	CASRIAGIQETQYF	TGTGCCAGCCGGATCGCCGGGATCCAAGAGACCCAGTACTTC
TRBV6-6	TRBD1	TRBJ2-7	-	CASSRTGDGDEQYF	TGTGCCAGCAGCAGGACAGGGGATGGGGACGAGCAGTACTTC
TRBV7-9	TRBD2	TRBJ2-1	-	CASSPGTSVSSYNEQFF	TGTGCCAGCAGCCCAGGGACTAGCGTGTCCTCCTACAATGAGCAGTTCTTC
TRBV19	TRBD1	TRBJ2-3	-	CASSTDRVPDTQYF	TGTGCCAGTAGTACGGACAGGGTTCCAGATACGCAGTATTTT
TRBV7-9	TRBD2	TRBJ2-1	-	CASRSGGANEQFF	TGTGCCAGCAGATCGGGGGGTGCAAATGAGCAGTTCTTC
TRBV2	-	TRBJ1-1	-	CASSLGQLEAFF	TGTGCCAGCAGCCTCGGACAGCTTGAAGCTTTCTTT
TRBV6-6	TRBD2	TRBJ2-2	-	CASAGLAGAGELFF	TGTGCCAGCGCGGGACTAGCGGGAGCCGGGGAGCTGTTTTTT